This TCR beta chain was profiled in a study of molecular identifiers for immune sequencing clone quantification. In preparing bulk TCR libraries, previously described methods and listed TCR primers were used. TCRdb re-called the PCR reads through MiXCR, storing one row per CDR3 protein. The table records 550,000 to 750,000 distinct CDR3 sequences, approximately 20% of them present only once. Overall study results and limits: In naive cells, clones above 20 RNA copies held under 1% of molecules, whereas in effector cells they held over 99%.

This clonotype has at least ten counts. Its antigen remains unknown. The V gene lost 1 base and the J gene lost 2 bases, with 8 bases spanning the gap. The CDR3 is 14 amino acids. Germline values: CDR1 SGHDT, CDR2 YYEEEE. Sequencing was done on a sample of naive CD8+ T cells from blood, with Jurkat cell RNA spiked in. Sample subset: FACS-sorted CD8+CD4-CCR7+CD45RA+ naive T cells. This sequence joins TRBV5-6 and TRBJ2-3; D ambiguous. The sequence was obtained from a human donor in good health. Some libraries in this study had Jurkat cell RNA spiked in. The CDR3 sequence is CASSLFDLTDTQYF. As DNA, the CDR3 is TGTGCCAGCAGCTTGTTCGACCTCACAGATACGCAGTATTTT. Full variable domain (outside the CDR3, taken from reference TRBV5-6 and TRBJ2-3): DAGVTQSPTHLIKTRGQQVTLRCSPKSGHDTVSWYQQALGQGPQFIFQYYEEEERQRGNFPDRFSGHQFPNYSSELNVNALLLGDSALYLCASSLFDLTDTQYFGPGTRLTVL.